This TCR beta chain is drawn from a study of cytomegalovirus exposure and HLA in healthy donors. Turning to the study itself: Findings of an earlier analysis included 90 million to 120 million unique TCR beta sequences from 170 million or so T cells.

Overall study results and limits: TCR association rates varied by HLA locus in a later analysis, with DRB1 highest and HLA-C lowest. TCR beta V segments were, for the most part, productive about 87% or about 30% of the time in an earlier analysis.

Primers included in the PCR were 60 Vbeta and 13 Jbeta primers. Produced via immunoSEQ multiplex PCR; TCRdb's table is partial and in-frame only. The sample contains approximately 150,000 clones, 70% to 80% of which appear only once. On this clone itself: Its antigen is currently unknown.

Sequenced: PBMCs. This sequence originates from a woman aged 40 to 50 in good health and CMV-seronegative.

The CDR3 region has the DNA TGTGCCAGTAGTTCCCAGGGACTAGCGGGAGTTGAGCAGTTCTTC. This gives the protein CASSSQGLAGVEQFF. The chain is built from TRBV19 and TRBJ2-1, with 14 bases that match TRBD2. The CDR3 has 15 amino acids. Trimming at V came to 5 bases and at J to 9 bases, leaving 6 bases not matched to a gene. Germline CDR1 reads LNHDA; CDR2 reads SQIVND (reference sequence).